These 30 T cell receptor beta chains originate from one sample sequenced in a study of Graves' ophthalmopathy and Graves' hyperthyroidism. The TCR beta CDR3 regions underwent amplification from RNA transcripts. First-round RT-PCR used HTBI primers; second-round multiplex PCR followed. TCRdb ran MiXCR on the multiplex PCR reads and lists one entry per CDR3 protein. The sample contains 300,000 to 350,000 distinct CDR3 sequences, roughly 17% of which appear only once. The source material was peripheral blood. These receptors were obtained from an adult man with Graves' ophthalmopathy.

This sequence joins TRBV7-2 and TRBJ2-5, with TRBD1 matching over 8 bases. Germline CDR1 is SGHTA and CDR2 is FQGNSA. The CDR3 spans 13 residues. V shed 6 bases and J 7 bases; nucleotides not matched to a gene: 7. DNA of the CDR3: TGTGCCAGCAGGCAGACAGGGGACGGGACCCAGTACTTC. Protein: CASRQTGDGTQYF.

Notes on this clonotype: A read error may account for a junction end that differs from germline. This sequence joins TRBV10-3 and TRBJ1-2, with 9 bases lining up with TRBD1. The CDR3 runs 14 residues. Germline V gene data show CDR1 as ENHRY and CDR2 as SYGVKD. CDR3 sequence: CAIIEGQGSYGYIF. Written as DNA, the CDR3 is TGTGCCATCATCGAGGGACAGGGAAGTTATGGCTACATCTTC.

This clonotype has more than one count but fewer than ten. The chain has TRBV5-1 and TRBJ2-4, with TRBD2 as a possible D gene (6 bases). V shed 4 bases and J shed 1 base, with 9 bases lying between them. Germline-derived CDR1 and CDR2 are SGHRS and YFSETQ. The length of the CDR3 is 14 residues. This CDR3 is CASSAGLAKNIQYF. The CDR3 DNA follows: TGCGCCAGCAGCGCGGGGTTGGCCAAAAACATTCAGTACTTC.

This clonotype has a count of ten or more. This chain links TRBV5-5 with TRBJ2-7; 9 bases are shared with TRBD1. This CDR3 comprises 14 residues. CDR1 and CDR2 (germline): SGHKS, YYEKEE (reference sequence). V shed 2 bases and J 5 bases; nucleotides not matched to a gene: 5. The CDR3 bases are TGTGCCAGCAGCTTACAGGGGGCGGTTAACGAGCAGTACTTC. Protein product: CASSLQGAVNEQYF.

This clonotype has at least ten counts. Here the CDR3 DNA reads TGTGCCAGCAGTCTCCAAGGACTAGCGAGAGGGGAGCAGTACTTC. Protein sequence: CASSLQGLARGEQYF. This rearrangement joins TRBV12-3 or TRBV12-4 to TRBJ2-7, with TRBD2 matching 9 bases. After removal of 5 bases from V and 7 bases from J, the junction contained 12 bases not matched to a gene. This CDR3 spans 15 amino acids.

The chain carries TRBV20-1 and TRBJ2-7; no definite D call. The V end lost 5 bases, the J end lost 4 bases, and 15 bases lay between the germline ends. This CDR3 is 13 amino acids long. Germline-derived CDR1 and CDR2 are DFQATT and SNEGSKA (reference sequence). CDR3 protein: CSALPPDEYEQYF. Written as DNA, the CDR3 is TGCAGTGCTCTTCCCCCGGACGAATACGAGCAGTACTTC.

This clonotype was counted ten times or more. This chain links TRBV19 with TRBJ2-5; D might be TRBD2 (6 bases). The CDR3 is 14 residues long. Trimming took 3 bases from V and 0 from J, leaving 8 bases between them. Germline V gives CDR1 LNHDA, CDR2 SQIVND (reference sequence). The DNA for the CDR3 is TGTGCCAGTAGTATGTGGGGGGACCAAGAGACCCAGTACTTC. Protein: CASSMWGDQETQYF.

This clonotype was counted ten times or more. The chain recombines TRBV19 with TRBJ1-1; no reliable D call. V lost 7 bases and J lost 8, with 14 bases in between. The CDR3 consists of 12 residues. From germline, CDR1 is LNHDA and CDR2 SQIVND (reference sequence). In DNA form, the CDR3 reads TGTGCCAGTACCCCGCGTCCCGGCGAAGCTTTCTTT. It translates to CASTPRPGEAFF.

The table lists this clonotype with many counts. CDR3 coding DNA: TGCAGTGCGCCTCAATGGCCCTCCTACGAGCAGTACTTC. Protein: CSAPQWPSYEQYF. The chain links TRBV20-1 to TRBJ2-7; D gene unclear. This CDR3 is 13 amino acids long. V lost 6 bases and J 0 bases, leaving 12 bases between the germline ends. CDR1 DFQATT and CDR2 SNEGSKA come from the germline V gene (reference sequence).

This clonotype was observed at least ten times. This chain joins TRBV4-2 and TRBJ2-5, with 12 bases fitting TRBD2. The germline V gene encodes CDR1 LGHNA and CDR2 YNFKEQ. The CDR3 runs 16 residues. J was trimmed by 2 bases and V by 4 bases; bases with no gene match: 5. The CDR3 loop is CASSPSGGAGQETQYF. CDR3 DNA sequence: TGTGCCAGCAGCCCTAGCGGGGGGGCCGGACAAGAGACCCAGTACTTC.

This clonotype was detected ten times or more. The J gene is TRBJ2-7, the V gene TRBV7-2; 9 bases are a match to TRBD1. Germline trimming cut 1 base from V and 4 bases from J; bases unmatched to any gene: 5. The CDR3 has 15 amino acids. In germline, CDR1 is SGHTA, CDR2 FQGNSA. The CDR3 coding sequence is TGTGCCAGCAGCTTAGGCGGGACAGGGCAATACGAGCAGTACTTC. Protein: CASSLGGTGQYEQYF. Based on the CDR3 plus reference TRBV7-2 and TRBJ2-7, the full variable domain is GAGVSQSPSNKVTEKGKDVELRCDPISGHTALYWYRQSLGQGLEFLIYFQGNSAPDKSGLPSDRFSAERTGGSVSTLTIQRTQQEDSAVYLCASSLGGTGQYEQYFGPGTRLTVT.

The sample holds many counts of this clonotype. V gene TRBV6-2 or TRBV6-3 combines with J gene TRBJ2-4; possible D gene TRBD2, 5 bases. Germline CDR1 is MNHEY and CDR2 is SVGEGT. The CDR3 extends over 20 amino acids. V was cut by 4 bases and J by 0 bases, with 25 bases left in between. The CDR3 DNA sequence: TGTGCCAGCAGTTCCCCTCTCCTGACCGAGGAGGAAGTAGCCAAAAACATTCAGTACTTC. Amino acid sequence: CASSSPLLTEEEVAKNIQYF.

Worth noting for this clonotype: A much larger clone sits a single nucleotide away, making a read error possible. Lacking the conserved final phenylalanine or tryptophan, this CDR3 likely reflects a read error. The chain links TRBV7-2 to TRBJ2-7; 9 bases are shared with TRBD1. The CDR3 runs 14 residues. With V trimmed by 8 bases and J by 0 bases, 5 bases remained unmatched. Germline lookup yields CDR1 SGHTA and CDR2 FQGNSA. DNA for the CDR3: TGTGCCAGCCTGCTACAGGGGGCCTCCTACGAGCAGTACATC. Protein sequence: CASLLQGASYEQYI.

Ten or more counts support this clonotype. The CDR3 loop reads CASSLDSGVSSYEQYF. CDR3 DNA: TGCGCCAGCAGCTTGGATAGCGGGGTGTCCTCCTACGAGCAGTACTTC. V gene TRBV5-1 combines with J gene TRBJ2-7, with TRBD2 identical over 8 bases. This CDR3 has 16 residues. Trimming took 0 bases from V and 0 from J; bases not matched to a gene: 5. The germline gives CDR1 SGHRS, CDR2 YFSETQ.

V is TRBV6-5 and J is TRBJ1-2, with TRBD1 as a possible D gene (5 bases). The CDR3 extends over 16 amino acids. V was clipped by 1 base and J by 8 bases, with 20 bases between them. In germline, CDR1 is MNHEY, CDR2 SVGAGI. In DNA, the CDR3 is TGTGCCAGCAGTTACTATGGGACGCAGGGCACACGCGGCTACACCTTC. Its translation is CASSYYGTQGTRGYTF.

This clonotype was observed at least ten times. The gene calls are TRBV28 and TRBJ2-2, with D perhaps matching TRBD2 (5 bases). The ends were cut back, 6 bases at V and 2 bases at J, with 10 bases in the middle. Germline CDR1 reads MDHEN; CDR2 reads SYDVKM. The CDR3 spans 14 residues. The chain's CDR3 is CASRERTNTGELFF. CDR3 coding DNA: TGTGCCAGCAGGGAACGGACTAACACCGGGGAGCTGTTTTTT. The variable domain in full, with the rest retrieved from reference TRBV28 and TRBJ2-2, is DVKVTQSSRYLVKRTGEKVFLECVQDMDHENMFWYRQDPGLGLRLIYFSYDVKMKEKGDIPEGYSVSREKKERFSLILESASTNQTSMYLCASRERTNTGELFFGEGSRLTVL.

In regard to this clonotype: The junction departs from germline at one end; a sequencing error may be responsible. This chain joins TRBV20-1 and TRBJ2-7; D remains ambiguous. The germline V gene encodes CDR1 DFQATT and CDR2 SNEGSKA (reference sequence). The CDR3 is made up of 10 amino acids. The CDR3 loop reads CIATMYEQCF. For the CDR3, the DNA is TGCATTGCCACGATGTACGAGCAGTGCTTC.

This clonotype showed up many times. The chain carries TRBV24-1 and TRBJ2-2; D possibly corresponds to TRBD1 (5 bases). V lost 7 bases and J lost 0, with 8 bases in between. The V gene's germline CDR1 is KGHDR and CDR2 SFDVKD. CDR3 length: 14 residues. CDR3 sequence (DNA): TGTGCCACCAGCGTGACAGCGAACACCGGGGAGCTGTTTTTT. Protein: CATSVTANTGELFF.

Ten or more counts support this clonotype. The rearrangement joins TRBV30 to TRBJ2-4, with TRBD2 matching over 15 bases. Germline V gene lookup returns CDR1 GTSNPN and CDR2 SVGIG (reference sequence). This CDR3 has 15 amino acids. The trim removed 1 base at V and 6 bases at J, leaving 1 base unmatched. CDR3 bases: TGTGCCTGGAGTGCGGGACTAGCGGGGGGAAACATTCAGTACTTC. Amino acids: CAWSAGLAGGNIQYF.

In its sample, this clonotype was seen many times. Just one base apart from a much larger clone, this may be a read error. Since the CDR3 does not end with the conserved phenylalanine or tryptophan, this likely comes from a read error. The chain couples TRBV29-1 to TRBJ2-5, with D possibly being TRBD1 (6 bases). The CDR3 consists of 18 residues. Trimming removed 0 bases from V and 2 bases from J, with 22 bases in between. Germline V gives CDR1 SQVTM, CDR2 ANQGSEA. DNA for the CDR3: TGCAGCGTTGAAGAGGGGACACGTAGACTGGTGATTCAAGAGACCCAGTACCTC. Encoded protein: CSVEEGTRRLVIQETQYL.

This clonotype was seen many times. This sequence joins TRBV7-9 and TRBJ2-5, with TRBD2 matching over 8 bases. CDR3 length equals 16 residues. Germline V gives CDR1 SEHNR, CDR2 FQNEAQ (reference sequence). The J segment lost 5 bases and the V segment lost 5 bases, leaving 13 bases of the junction unmatched. CDR3 in amino acids: CASSPLRAGGIETQYF. CDR3 nucleotides: TGTGCCAGCAGCCCGTTAAGGGCGGGAGGAATTGAGACCCAGTACTTC.

The rearrangement uses TRBV28 and TRBJ1-5; tentative D call: TRBD1 (6 bases). Germline CDR1 and CDR2: MDHEN and SYDVKM. Trimming took off 7 bases at V and 3 bases at J, with 10 bases between the two ends. This CDR3 comprises 13 residues. DNA of the CDR3: TGTGCCAGCAACGACAGGCTCAATCAGCCCCAGCATTTT. Translating gives CASNDRLNQPQHF.

This clonotype was recorded many times. The rearrangement joins TRBV20-1 to TRBJ2-7, with 8 bases that match TRBD2. Germline V gives CDR1 DFQATT, CDR2 SNEGSKA (reference sequence). The J segment lost 2 bases and the V segment lost 4 bases, leaving 7 bases of the junction unmatched. This CDR3 spans 14 amino acids. In nucleotides, the CDR3 is TGCAGTGCTACAGTAGCGGGGTCCACCTACGAGCAGTACTTC. As protein: CSATVAGSTYEQYF.

V is TRBV11-2 and J is TRBJ1-1; D is unclear. CDR1 SGHAT and CDR2 FQNNGV come from the germline V gene. The CDR3 loop spans 14 amino acids. Trimming took 0 bases from V and 11 from J, leaving 16 bases between them. The CDR3 coding sequence is TGTGCCAGCAGCTTAGACGCGGCCCTTTCGAGGGCTTTCTTT. Translating it yields CASSLDAALSRAFF.

This clonotype came up many times. The chain links TRBV30 to TRBJ1-3; tentative D call: TRBD1 (5 bases). Per germline, CDR1 GTSNPN and CDR2 SVGIG (reference sequence). The CDR3 is 14 amino acids. The V end was cut by 2 bases, the J end by 2 bases, with 10 bases between. Here the CDR3 reads CAWSLGAAGNTIYF. The CDR3 bases are TGTGCCTGGAGTCTCGGGGCAGCTGGAAACACCATATATTTT.

The chain couples TRBV19 to TRBJ1-1; D possibly corresponds to TRBD1 (6 bases). V was cut by 0 bases and J by 0 bases, with 11 bases left in between. Germline-derived CDR1 and CDR2 are LNHDA and SQIVND (reference sequence). The CDR3 contains 16 residues. This CDR3 is CASSIDGDTLNTEAFF. For the CDR3, the DNA is TGTGCCAGTAGTATAGACGGGGACACCTTGAACACTGAAGCTTTCTTT.

This clonotype was detected ten times or more. V gene TRBV5-1 combines with J gene TRBJ2-6; 7 bases are a match to TRBD1. Germline lookup yields CDR1 SGHRS and CDR2 YFSETQ. The CDR3 loop spans 17 amino acids. The V gene end was trimmed by 0 bases and the J gene end by 4 bases; junction bases not matched to a gene: 7. CDR3 region: CASSLVRQGDGANVLTF. The CDR3 coding sequence is TGCGCCAGCAGCTTGGTGCGGCAGGGGGACGGGGCCAACGTCCTGACTTTC.

This clonotype occurred many times. The gene calls are TRBV5-1 and TRBJ1-2; D possibly corresponds to TRBD1 (5 bases). CDR1 is SGHRS and CDR2 is YFSETQ in the germline V gene. This CDR3 has 14 residues. Trimming took off 0 bases at V and 6 bases at J, with 12 bases between the two ends. The CDR3 loop reads CASSLDPGINGYTF. CDR3 bases: TGCGCCAGCAGCTTGGATCCAGGGATTAATGGCTACACCTTC. The full variable domain, with the rest looked up from reference TRBV5-1 and TRBJ1-2, is KAGVTQTPRYLIKTRGQQVTLSCSPISGHRSVSWYQQTPGQGLQFLFEYFSETQRNKGNFPGRFSGRQFSNSRSEMNVSTLELGDSALYLCASSLDPGINGYTFGSGTRLTVV.

This clonotype showed up just a few times. With a much larger clone just one base away, this may be a read error. The chain is built from TRBV6-5 and TRBJ2-5; 13 nucleotides line up with TRBD2. CDR1 is MNHEY, CDR2 SVGAGI, per germline. Trimming removed 5 bases from V and 5 bases from J; junction bases left unmatched: 2. The CDR3 spans 14 residues. For the CDR3, the DNA is TGTGCCAGCAGTATACTAGCGGGAGGGGAGACCCAGTACTTC. Encoded protein: CASSILAGGETQYF.

Regarding this clonotype: The junction does not match germline at one end; this may be a read error. This chain connects TRBV6-1 to TRBJ1-5, with D hard to call. Per germline, CDR1 MNHNS and CDR2 SASEGT. This CDR3 is 18 amino acids long. The CDR3 coding sequence is TGTGCCAGCAGGGAAGAAAGTGTACGTGGATATGGCAATCAGCCCCAGCATTTT. This encodes CASREESVRGYGNQPQHF.